This record covers a single TCR beta chain. No cognate antigen has been identified for it. No clone much larger than this one lies a single base away; base qualities are absent. The data stem from a study of identical twins (dated by TCRdb to 2015 to 2016). With respect to the entire study: The study deep-sequenced TCR alpha and beta repertoires from monozygotic twins, unrelated adults of various ages and cord blood to test whether fetal clonotypes persist. To rule out contamination, replicate twin experiments were performed at different times with different library preparation protocols.

Library preparation used 5' RACE. Sequencing relied on an Illumina HiSeq 2000. A universal primer binding site was added through template switching, and the final cDNA carried a unique molecular identifier so that TCR cDNA molecules could be counted accurately. Specific primers in the conserved constant-segment region were used to synthesize first-strand cDNA for the TCR alpha and beta chains. Each cDNA library was double barcoded, with a SMART-Mk sample barcode plus Illumina barcodes, to control for contamination. TruSeq adapter sequences, together with Illumina sample barcodes, were added in two successive PCR steps. Sequencing of the TCR alpha and beta cDNA libraries was done on the Illumina HiSeq platform using custom primers. As for the original processing: MiGEC was used to process raw reads and extract unique molecular identifiers, and MiXCR was used to find CDR3 positions. For each individual, recombination models were inferred using an EM algorithm with the repgenHMM and IGoR tools. Shared clonotype analysis was performed with the tcR package in R, normalizing sharing by the product of cloneset sizes. To study raw recombination without the effects of thymic and clonal selection, out-of-frame nonproductive sequences were analyzed. TCRdb took the public reads, trimmed them with fastp at Q25, ran MiXCR for clone calling and kept in-frame beta chains. Each entry is one CDR3 protein sequence, shown with its most common DNA and genes. It is TCRdb's table, rather than the study itself, that gives the V and J calls and clone size. This sample holds 250,000 to 300,000 distinct CDR3 sequences; just under 9.5% were observed only once. The ten largest account for approximately 6.5% of the sample.

Summary of the overall study and its limitations: Because the same donors could not be followed over many years, the conclusions relied on cross-sectional statistical analysis. A weaker excess of twin sharing was found in beta out-of-frame sequences because the signal-to-noise ratio was lowered by fewer shared sequences. In monozygotic twins, recombination models systematically underestimated out-of-frame TCR alpha sharing, but the models matched the sharing seen between unrelated individuals. Compared with coincidental sharing between unrelated individuals, out-of-frame TCR alpha sequences shared between twins had an excess of sequences with low generation probability. Zero-insertion analyses could be partly confounded by invariant T cells such as MAIT and iNKT, though diverse VJ usage argued against such confounding for most clonotypes. Abundant cord blood beta clonotypes carried fewer insertions; young adult naive repertoires showed a weaker similar trend, while memory repertoires showed none.

Spanning cysteine to phenylalanine, the CDR3 consists of 13 amino acids. Only the CDR3 part of the read is kept: 39 bases, read in frame from the first base. According to the germline V gene (reference sequence), CDR1 reads GTSNPN and CDR2 reads SVGIG. Clipping removes 3 bases from V and 0 bases from J, with 2 as the unmatched junction base count. Only healthy Caucasian donors were included. The twin cohort comprised three pairs of female monozygotic twins, all aged about 18 to 29 years. CD4+ and CD8+ T cell populations were isolated with positive isolation kits from Invitrogen. The sample was also reused in another study, on yellow fever vaccine responses in identical twins. As noted in the second study: The T cell response to vaccination in identical twins was reported by the authors to appear partly convergent and partly personalized. In identical twins, the study followed T cell clones that responded to the vaccine with precision.

The sequence derives from a woman aged 18-29 years in good health. Sample: CD8+ T cells sorted from blood. The V and J segments used are TRBV30 and TRBJ2-7; 7 junctional bases match TRBD1. The CDR3 region reads CAWRQGYSYEQYF. The DNA sequence is given as TGTGCCTGGAGACAGGGGTACTCCTACGAGCAGTACTTC. With all but the CDR3 taken from the reference TRBV30 and TRBJ2-7 genes, the full variable domain is: SQTIHQWPATLVQPVGSPLSLECTVEGTSNPNLYWYRQAAGRGLQLLFYSVGIGQISSEVPQNLSASRPQDRQFILSSKKLLLSDSGFYLCAWRQGYSYEQYFGPGTRLTVT.